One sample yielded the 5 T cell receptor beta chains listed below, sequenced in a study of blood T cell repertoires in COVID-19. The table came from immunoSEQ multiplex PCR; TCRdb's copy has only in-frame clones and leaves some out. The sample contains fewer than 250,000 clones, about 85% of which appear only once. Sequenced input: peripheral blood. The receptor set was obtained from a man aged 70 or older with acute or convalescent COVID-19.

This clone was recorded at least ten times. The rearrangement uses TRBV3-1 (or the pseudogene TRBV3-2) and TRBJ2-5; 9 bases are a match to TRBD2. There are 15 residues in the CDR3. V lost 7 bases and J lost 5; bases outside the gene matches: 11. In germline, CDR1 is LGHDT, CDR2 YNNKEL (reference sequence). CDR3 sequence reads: CASTGGGRAEETQYF. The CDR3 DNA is TGTGCCAGCACCGGGGGCGGGAGGGCCGAGGAGACCCAGTACTTC.

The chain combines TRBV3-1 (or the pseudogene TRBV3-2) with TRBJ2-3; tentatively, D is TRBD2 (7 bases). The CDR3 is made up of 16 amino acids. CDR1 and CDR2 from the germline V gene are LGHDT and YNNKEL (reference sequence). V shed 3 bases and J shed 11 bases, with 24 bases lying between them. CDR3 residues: CASSHLGDYLIGGQYF. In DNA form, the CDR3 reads TGTGCCAGCAGCCATCTGGGGGACTACCTCATAGGGGGGCAGTATTTT.

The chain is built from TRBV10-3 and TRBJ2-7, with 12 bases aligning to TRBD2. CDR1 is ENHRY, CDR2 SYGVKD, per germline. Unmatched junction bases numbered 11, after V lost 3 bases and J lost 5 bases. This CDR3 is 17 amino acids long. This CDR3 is CAISDPAATSGSNEQYF. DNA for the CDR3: TGTGCCATCAGTGACCCCGCAGCGACTAGCGGGAGCAACGAGCAGTACTTC.

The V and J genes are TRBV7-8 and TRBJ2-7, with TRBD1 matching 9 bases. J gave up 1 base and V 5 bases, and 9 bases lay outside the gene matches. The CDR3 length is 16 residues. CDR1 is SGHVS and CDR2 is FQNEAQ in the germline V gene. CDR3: CASSPGTGRGSYEQYF. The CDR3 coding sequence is TGTGCCAGCAGCCCGGGGACAGGGCGAGGGTCCTACGAGCAGTACTTC. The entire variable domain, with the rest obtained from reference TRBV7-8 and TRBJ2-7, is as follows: GAGVSQSPRYKVAKRGQDVALRCDPISGHVSLFWYQQALGQGPEFLTYFQNEAQLDKSGLPSDRFFAERPEGSVSTLKIQRTQQEDSAVYLCASSPGTGRGSYEQYFGPGTRLTVT.

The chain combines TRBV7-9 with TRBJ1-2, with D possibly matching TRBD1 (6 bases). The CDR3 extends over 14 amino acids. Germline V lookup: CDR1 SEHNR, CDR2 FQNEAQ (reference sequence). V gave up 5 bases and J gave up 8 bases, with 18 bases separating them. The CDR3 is CASSESGSQGGYTF. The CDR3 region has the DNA TGTGCCAGCAGCGAATCGGGTTCTCAGGGGGGCTACACCTTC.